Below, one TCR beta chain is given with its context. Method: immunoSEQ multiplex PCR; TCRdb's copy keeps in-frame clones and lacks some. The table has roughly 150,000 clones, around 80% seen once. The germline CDR1 and CDR2 sequences are DFQATT and SNEGSKA (reference sequence). The CDR3 has 16 amino acids. Trimming took 3 bases from V and 4 from J, leaving 21 bases between them. This entry is derived from a study of blood T cell repertoires in COVID-19. This clonotype was sampled from a woman in her sixties or seventies who had recovered from COVID-19. Source material: PBMCs or T cells enriched from blood (not recorded which). V and J are TRBV20-1 and TRBJ1-2; a possible D gene is TRBD1 (6 bases). CDR3 nucleotide sequence: TGCAGTGCTAGTGAAATAACAGGGCTCTACTTCTATGGCTACACCTTC. Its translation: CSASEITGLYFYGYTF.